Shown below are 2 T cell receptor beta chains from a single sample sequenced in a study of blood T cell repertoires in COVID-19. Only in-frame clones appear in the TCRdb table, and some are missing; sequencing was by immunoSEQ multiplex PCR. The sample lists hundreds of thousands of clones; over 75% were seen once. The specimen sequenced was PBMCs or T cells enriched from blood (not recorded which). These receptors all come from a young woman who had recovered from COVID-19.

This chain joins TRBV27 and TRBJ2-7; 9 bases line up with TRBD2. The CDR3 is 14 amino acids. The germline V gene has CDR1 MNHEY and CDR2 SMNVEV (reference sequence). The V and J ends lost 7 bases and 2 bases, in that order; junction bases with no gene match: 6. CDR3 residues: CASNLTSGPYEQYF. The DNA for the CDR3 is TGTGCCAGCAATTTGACTAGCGGTCCCTACGAGCAGTACTTC.

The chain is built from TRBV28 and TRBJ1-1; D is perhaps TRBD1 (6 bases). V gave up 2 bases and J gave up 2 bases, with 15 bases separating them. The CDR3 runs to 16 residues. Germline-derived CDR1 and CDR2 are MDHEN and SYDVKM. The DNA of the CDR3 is TGTGCCAGCAGTTTAAGCCCAGGGGAGGGAAACACTGAAGCTTTCTTT. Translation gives CASSLSPGEGNTEAFF.